This T cell receptor (beta chain) appears in the sequencing data of a study of blood T cells in healthy people across ages (dated by TCRdb to about 2015). Background on the whole study: In model experiments, template switching captured roughly one uniquely barcoded TCR beta cDNA molecule for every two T cells. Two additional independent replicas of 1 million unique cDNA reads from the same blood draw were analyzed for two donors (one aged 18 to 30 and one aged 80 or older). Donors of different ages were randomly distributed across sequencing lanes to avoid experimental bias. Age-related changes in TCR beta repertoire diversity were measured in the study by deep sequencing normalized with unique cDNA molecular identifiers. Donors were grouped into four age groups: young (average roughly 17 years), middle-aged (about 38), aged (over 55) and long-lived (82). Study-level results and caveats: As age increased, observed TCR beta diversity per million T cells dropped in a roughly linear way, and a significant reduction was already evident by age approximately 40. The long-lived group showed more naive CD4+ T cells, fewer expanded clones and increased TCR diversity than the aged group, suggesting age selection. Conclusive comparison of naive and antigen-experienced compartments was prevented by the profiling of bulk unsorted PBMCs. Estimates of total diversity from one million sequenced T cells were regarded as lower bounds and underestimates. Because the CMV infection status of the donors was unknown, age-related changes in expanded clonotypes may potentially have been confounded. Observed TCR beta diversity correlated strongly with the percentage of naive T cells measured by flow cytometry.

Donors were a few dozen systemically healthy Caucasian individuals from Russia aged about 6 to 100 years. Each donor gave 9.5 to 10 milliliters of peripheral blood, drawn into EDTA-treated Vacutainer tubes. Ficoll-Paque density-gradient centrifugation was used to isolate PBMCs, with at least 7 million per sample. Trizol reagent was used to extract total RNA from the PBMCs, yielding at least 6 micrograms per sample. Naive CD45RAhigh/CD27high T cell percentages were measured by flow cytometry on a PBMC aliquot from every donor. Concerning this clonotype itself: Its antigen remains undetermined. No much larger clonotype is one base removed from it; base qualities were not supplied.

Library preparation used 5' RACE. Sequencing relied on an Illumina HiSeq 2500. A second PCR of about 7 to 12 cycles was run with a J-beta primer mix and a sample-barcoded 5' primer. Each TCR beta cDNA molecule received a unique molecular identifier from a template-switch 5' adaptor carrying 12 random nucleotides. Each sample yielded at least 3 million CDR3-containing paired-end reads. The Mint cDNA synthesis kit, primed by a TRBC-specific oligonucleotide, was used to synthesize first-strand cDNA from all RNA. Following uracil-DNA glycosylase treatment, a first 18-cycle PCR with universal primers M1SS and BC2_uni_R was performed on all cDNA. On the authors' methods: For normalization, 1 million high-quality reads were randomly selected from each sample, with every read carrying a distinct molecular identifier. Reads sharing molecular identifiers were discarded rather than binned into consensus sequences. CDR3 identification, clonotype clustering and error correction used MiTCR with a Q25 quality threshold and the strictest error-elimination algorithm. A nonparametric unseen species model with Euler transformation was used to estimate lower-bound total TCR beta diversity. TCRdb trimmed the raw reads at Q25, called clones with MiXCR and kept productive beta chains. A single entry per CDR3 protein holds the most common genes and DNA from its merged rows. The V and J calls follow TCRdb's processing rather than the paper's. The sample includes about 1.1 million distinct CDR3 sequences, with 35% to 45% observed a single time. Around 13% of the sample rests with the top ten.

CDR1 and CDR2, per the germline V gene, are SGHTA and FQGNSA. The CDR3 covers 15 residues, taking in both the cysteine and the phenylalanine. Only the CDR3 region is kept as DNA, spanning 45 bases read in frame from base 1. V lost 1 base and J lost 4 bases; the stretch between them is 13 bases long. The sequenced sample consisted of blood. The receptor chain draws on TRBV7-2 and TRBJ2-5, with the D gene not confidently named. The sequence was obtained from a man aged 18 to 29 in good health. The CDR3 region: CASSLGVSSSETQYF. DNA sequence: TGTGCCAGCAGCTTAGGGGTTAGTTCATCAGAGACCCAGTACTTC.